This T cell receptor (beta chain) emerged from a study of blood T cell repertoires in COVID-19. Produced via immunoSEQ multiplex PCR; TCRdb's table is partial and in-frame only. The sample holds approximately 280,000 clones, around 91% seen once. Per the germline V gene, CDR1 is LGHDT and CDR2 is YNNKEL (reference sequence). Trimming left V 0 bases short and J 3 bases short, with 9 bases between. There are 14 residues in the CDR3. This chain connects TRBV3-1 (or the pseudogene TRBV3-2) to TRBJ2-7; no definite D call. The TCR sequence derives from a woman aged 55-69 years with acute or convalescent COVID-19. What was sequenced was peripheral blood. The CDR3 is CASSQDLPFYEQYF. CDR3 DNA: TGTGCCAGCAGCCAAGATCTACCTTTCTACGAGCAGTACTTC.